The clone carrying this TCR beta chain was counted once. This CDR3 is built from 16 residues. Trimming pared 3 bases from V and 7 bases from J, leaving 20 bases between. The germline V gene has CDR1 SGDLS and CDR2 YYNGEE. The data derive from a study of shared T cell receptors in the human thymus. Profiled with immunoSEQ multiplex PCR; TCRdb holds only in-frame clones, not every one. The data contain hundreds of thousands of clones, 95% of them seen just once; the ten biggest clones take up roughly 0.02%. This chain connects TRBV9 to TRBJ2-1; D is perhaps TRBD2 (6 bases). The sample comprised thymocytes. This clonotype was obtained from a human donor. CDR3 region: CASSGKRARSWNEQFF. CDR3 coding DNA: TGTGCCAGCAGCGGGAAGCGGGCCCGGTCGTGGAATGAGCAGTTCTTC.